This is a list of T cell receptor beta chains from one sample in a study of early T cells in non-severe SARS-CoV-2 infection. Via MiXCR, TCRdb re-called the 5' RACE reads, giving one row per CDR3 protein. The repertoire includes roughly 120,000 distinct CDR3 sequences, 14% to 15% of them detected once, and just over 20% sits in the top ten. Material: whole blood. The receptors were gathered from an adult who was a healthcare worker with PCR-confirmed SARS-CoV-2 infection or an uninfected control (not recorded which). CDR3s include the opening cysteine and the closing phenylalanine or tryptophan. The order of the fields is V gene, clone size, J gene, D gene, CDR3 protein, CDR3 DNA. A D gene is named only where the DNA matches it firmly. Part of the rows lack a size; the others show once, few, many or a class for expanded clones.

TRBV5-1,NA,TRBJ1-1,TRBD1,CASSLGGQGNTEAFF,TGCGCCAGCAGCTTGGGAGGACAGGGGAACACTGAAGCTTTCTTT
TRBV12-3/TRBV12-4,NA,TRBJ2-7,TRBD1,CASSFRGDRVYEQYF,TGTGCCAGCAGTTTTAGAGGGGACAGGGTCTACGAGCAGTACTTC
TRBV7-9,few,TRBJ2-1,NA,CASSLLRLGAYNEQFF,TGTGCCAGCAGCTTACTTCGTCTAGGGGCTTACAATGAGCAGTTCTTC
TRBV7-6,few,TRBJ1-1,TRBD1,CASSLDRGADTEAFF,TGTGCCAGCAGCTTAGACAGGGGGGCTGACACTGAAGCTTTCTTT
TRBV4-1,NA,TRBJ2-7,NA,CASSQAFVAAEQYF,TGCGCCAGCAGCCAAGCTTTCGTCGCGGCCGAGCAGTACTTC
TRBV20-1,NA,TRBJ1-6,NA,CSARDRTRSSYNSPLHF,TGCAGTGCTAGAGATAGGACGAGAAGCTCCTATAATTCACCCCTCCACTTT
TRBV7-6,many,TRBJ2-2,NA,CASSLGGAGPFFNTGELFF,TGTGCCAGCAGCCTAGGTGGGGCAGGACCTTTTTTTAACACCGGGGAGCTGTTTTTT
TRBV29-1,many,TRBJ2-7,NA,CSVAGGAKNEQYF,TGCAGCGTGGCAGGGGGGGCCAAGAACGAGCAGTACTTC
TRBV2,few,TRBJ2-3,NA,CASRAPTGSTSTDTQYF,TGTGCCAGCAGAGCCCCCACGGGGTCAACTAGCACAGATACGCAGTATTTT
TRBV12-3/TRBV12-4,many,TRBJ2-7,NA,CASSLAGDRNDEQYF,TGTGCCAGCAGTTTAGCTGGAGACAGGAACGACGAGCAGTACTTC
TRBV7-9,many,TRBJ2-3,TRBD2,CASSSAGTSGVTDTQYF,TGTGCCAGCAGCTCCGCCGGGACTAGCGGGGTAACAGATACGCAGTATTTT
TRBV14,few,TRBJ1-1,NA,CASSQVIFPIEAFF,TGTGCCAGCAGCCAAGTTATTTTCCCCATTGAAGCTTTCTTT
TRBV10-2,NA,TRBJ2-5,TRBD2,CASRVAGPPGETQYF,TGCGCCAGCAGAGTAGCGGGACCGCCAGGAGAGACCCAGTACTTC
TRBV9,NA,TRBJ2-1,TRBD1,CASSVGQGGITYNEQFF,TGTGCCAGCAGCGTAGGACAGGGGGGAATTACCTACAATGAGCAGTTCTTC
TRBV20-1,NA,TRBJ2-3,TRBD1,CSATGQAGTDTQYF,TGCAGTGCTACCGGACAGGCCGGCACAGATACGCAGTATTTT
TRBV27,NA,TRBJ1-1,TRBD1,CASSSLYRGSNTEAFF,TGTGCCAGCTCGAGTTTGTACAGGGGATCGAACACTGAAGCTTTCTTT
TRBV3-1,once,TRBJ2-7,TRBD1,CASSQGTGDYEQNF,TGTGCCAGCAGCCAAGGGACAGGGGACTACGAGCAGAACTTC
TRBV10-2,few,TRBJ2-7,NA,CASSLTTTEQYF,TGCGCCAGCAGTCTTACTACGACCGAGCAGTACTTC
TRBV6-1,many,TRBJ2-1,NA,CASSEGAGGALPYNEQFF,TGTGCCAGCAGTGAAGGGGCAGGCGGGGCCCTCCCCTACAATGAGCAGTTCTTC
TRBV4-1,many,TRBJ2-5,TRBD2,CASSLGLAGRAQYF,TGCGCCAGCAGCCTCGGACTAGCCGGAAGGGCCCAGTACTTC
TRBV3-1,NA,TRBJ2-7,NA,CASSHFRASYEQYF,TGTGCCAGCAGCCACTTCAGGGCCTCCTACGAGCAGTACTTC
TRBV11-1,NA,TRBJ2-5,TRBD2,CASSLLGAGGRETQYF,TGTGCCAGCAGCCTTCTCGGAGCGGGGGGTAGAGAGACCCAGTACTTC
TRBV5-1,NA,TRBJ2-5,NA,CASSSDPGLATQYF,TGCGCCAGCAGCTCTGACCCGGGACTTGCGACCCAGTACTTC
TRBV3-1,few,TRBJ2-5,TRBD2,CASSPGGARQETQYF,TGTGCCAGCAGCCCCGGGGGGGCGAGACAAGAGACCCAGTACTTC
TRBV6-1,many,TRBJ2-3,TRBD2,CASGGGLAPSTDTQYF,TGTGCCAGCGGGGGGGGACTGGCTCCTAGCACAGATACGCAGTATTTT
TRBV7-2,NA,TRBJ1-1,TRBD1,CASSSVRGRQGGTEAFF,TGTGCCAGCAGTTCCGTGAGGGGTCGACAGGGTGGCACTGAAGCTTTCTTT
TRBV11-2,few,TRBJ1-2,NA,CASSLGAAYGYTF,TGTGCCAGCAGCTTAGGGGCTGCCTATGGCTACACCTTC
TRBV7-8,few,TRBJ2-3,NA,CASSLARADTDTQYF,TGTGCCAGCAGCTTAGCGCGGGCTGACACAGATACGCAGTATTTT
TRBV5-6,few,TRBJ1-1,TRBD1,CASSVDRGRWMNTEAFF,TGTGCCAGCAGCGTTGACAGGGGGCGTTGGATGAACACTGAAGCTTTCTTT
TRBV9,NA,TRBJ1-6,NA,CASRSDSSYSPLHF,TGTGCCAGCAGATCTGACAGCTCCTATTCACCCCTCCACTTT
TRBV7-2,few,TRBJ2-1,NA,CASSSGGQPYNEQFF,TGTGCCAGCAGCTCGGGGGGACAACCCTACAATGAGCAGTTCTTC
TRBV6-1,NA,TRBJ2-2,NA,CATQGTPYTGELFF,TGTGCCACTCAAGGTACCCCTTACACCGGGGAGCTGTTTTTT
TRBV5-1,few,TRBJ2-7,TRBD1,CASSPSGTVGEQYF,TGCGCCAGCAGTCCATCAGGGACAGTCGGCGAGCAGTACTTC
TRBV7-8,many,TRBJ2-5,NA,CASSLGFRETQYF,TGTGCCAGCAGCTTAGGGTTCCGCGAGACCCAGTACTTC
TRBV7-8,few,TRBJ2-1,NA,CASRGGQSYNEQFF,TGTGCCAGCAGGGGGGGGCAATCCTACAATGAGCAGTTCTTC
TRBV2,many,TRBJ2-6,NA,CASSGVGANVLTF,TGTGCCAGCAGTGGGGTTGGGGCCAACGTCCTGACTTTC
TRBV7-6,NA,TRBJ2-1,NA,CASSLERTRGNEQFF,TGTGCCAGCAGCTTAGAGCGGACTCGTGGGAATGAGCAGTTCTTC